The source of this T cell receptor beta chain is a study of T cell repertoires in cytomegalovirus infection. Findings and caveats of the study: Carriers of CMV plus the relevant HLA were identified by cumulative public TCR beta family frequency.

The germline CDR1 and CDR2 sequences are SGHDT and YYEEEE. The CDR3 loop spans 16 amino acids. With V trimmed by 4 bases and J by 6 bases, 13 bases remained unmatched. TCRdb processed the reads anew with MiXCR; each CDR3 protein has one entry. The table lists about 890,000 distinct CDR3 sequences, 30% to 40% of them singletons, with roughly 13% in the top ten. With respect to this clonotype: Its target is unknown.

J is TRBJ2-1 and V is TRBV5-6; 7 positions agree with TRBD1. Here the sequenced sample was cultured CD8+ T cells from PBMCs, taken from culture after CMV antigen stimulation. This sequence originates from a human donor in good health (CMV status not recorded). Some clones in this sample may be carry-over from other donors' samples. CDR3 sequence (DNA): TGTGCCAGCAGCGGGCAGGACAGGCAGCTTCCCAATGAGCAGTTCTTC. This sequence encodes CASSGQDRQLPNEQFF.